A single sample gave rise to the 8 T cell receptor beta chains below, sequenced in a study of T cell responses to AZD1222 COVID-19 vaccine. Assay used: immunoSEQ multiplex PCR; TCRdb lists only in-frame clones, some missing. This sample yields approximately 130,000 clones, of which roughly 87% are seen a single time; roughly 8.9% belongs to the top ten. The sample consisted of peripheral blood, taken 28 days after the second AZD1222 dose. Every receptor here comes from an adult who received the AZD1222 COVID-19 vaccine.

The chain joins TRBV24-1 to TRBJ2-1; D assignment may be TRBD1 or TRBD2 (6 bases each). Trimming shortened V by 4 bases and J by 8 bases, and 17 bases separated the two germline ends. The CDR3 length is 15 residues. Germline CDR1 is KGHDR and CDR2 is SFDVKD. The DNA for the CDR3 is TGTGCCACCAGTGACCCCCGCGGGGCAGGGGATGAGCAGTTCTTC. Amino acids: CATSDPRGAGDEQFF.

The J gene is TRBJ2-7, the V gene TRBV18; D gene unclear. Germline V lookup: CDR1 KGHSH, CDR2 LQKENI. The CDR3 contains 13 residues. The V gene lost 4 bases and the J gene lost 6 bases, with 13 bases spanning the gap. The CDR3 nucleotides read TGTGCCAGCTCACTCGACCGCTTGGCCGAGCAGTACTTC. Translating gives CASSLDRLAEQYF.

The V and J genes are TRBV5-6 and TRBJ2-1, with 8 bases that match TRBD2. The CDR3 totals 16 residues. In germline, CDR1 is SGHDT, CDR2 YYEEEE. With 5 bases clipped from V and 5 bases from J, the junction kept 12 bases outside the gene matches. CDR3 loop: CASRTGLGTRNNEQFF. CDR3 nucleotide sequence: TGTGCCAGCAGGACGGGACTAGGTACGAGAAACAATGAGCAGTTCTTC.

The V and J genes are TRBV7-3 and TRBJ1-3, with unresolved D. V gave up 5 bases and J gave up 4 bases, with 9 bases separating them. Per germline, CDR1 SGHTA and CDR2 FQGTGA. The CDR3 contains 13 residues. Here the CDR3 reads CASSTQAGNTIYF. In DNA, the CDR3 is TGTGCCAGCAGCACCCAGGCGGGAAACACCATATATTTT.

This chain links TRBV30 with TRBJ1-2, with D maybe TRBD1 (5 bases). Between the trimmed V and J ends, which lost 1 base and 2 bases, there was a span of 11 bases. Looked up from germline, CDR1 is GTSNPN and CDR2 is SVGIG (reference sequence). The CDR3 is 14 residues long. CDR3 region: CAWSGTQGNYGYTF. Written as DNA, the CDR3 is TGTGCCTGGAGTGGAACCCAGGGAAACTATGGCTACACCTTC.

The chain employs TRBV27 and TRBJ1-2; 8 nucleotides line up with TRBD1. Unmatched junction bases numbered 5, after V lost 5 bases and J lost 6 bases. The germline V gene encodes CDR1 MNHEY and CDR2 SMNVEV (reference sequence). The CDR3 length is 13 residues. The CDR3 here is CASSPQGANGYTF. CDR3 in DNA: TGTGCCAGCAGTCCTCAGGGGGCAAATGGCTACACCTTC.

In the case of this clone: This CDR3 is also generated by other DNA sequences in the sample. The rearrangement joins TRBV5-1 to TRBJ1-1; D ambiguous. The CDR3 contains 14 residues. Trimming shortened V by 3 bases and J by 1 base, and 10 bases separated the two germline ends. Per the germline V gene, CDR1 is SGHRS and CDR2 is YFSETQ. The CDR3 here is CASSSQPTNTEAFF. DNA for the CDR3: TGCGCCAGCAGCTCGCAGCCCACGAACACTGAAGCTTTCTTT.

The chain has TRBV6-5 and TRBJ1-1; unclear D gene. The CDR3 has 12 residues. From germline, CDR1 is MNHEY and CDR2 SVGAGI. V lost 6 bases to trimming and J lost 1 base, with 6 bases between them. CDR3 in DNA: TGTGCCAGCAGGTGGGCGAACACTGAAGCTTTCTTT. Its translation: CASRWANTEAFF.